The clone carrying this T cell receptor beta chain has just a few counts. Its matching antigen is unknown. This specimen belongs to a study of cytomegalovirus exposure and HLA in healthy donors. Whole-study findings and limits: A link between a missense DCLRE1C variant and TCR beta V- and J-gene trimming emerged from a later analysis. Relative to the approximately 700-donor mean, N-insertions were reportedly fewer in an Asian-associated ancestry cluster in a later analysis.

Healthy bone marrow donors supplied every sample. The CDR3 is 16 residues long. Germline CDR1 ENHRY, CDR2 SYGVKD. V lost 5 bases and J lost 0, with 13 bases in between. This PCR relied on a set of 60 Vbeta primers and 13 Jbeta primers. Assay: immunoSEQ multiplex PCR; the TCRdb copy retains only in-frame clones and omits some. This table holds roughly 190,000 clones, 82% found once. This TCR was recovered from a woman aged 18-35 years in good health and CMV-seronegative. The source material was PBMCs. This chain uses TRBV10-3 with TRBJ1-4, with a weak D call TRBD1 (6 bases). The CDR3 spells CAISKGQSATNEKLFF. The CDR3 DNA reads TGTGCCATCAGTAAAGGACAGTCCGCAACTAATGAAAAACTGTTTTTT.